In its sample, the clone carrying this T cell receptor beta chain was seen once. Participant age was about 18 to 100 years, and participants resided in approximately 24 US areas. The ends were cut back, 2 bases at V and 7 bases at J, with 7 bases in the middle. CDR1 SGDLS and CDR2 YYNGEE come from the germline V gene. The CDR3 has 12 residues. The data were taken from a study of blood T cell repertoires in COVID-19. Clones were read by immunoSEQ multiplex PCR, and TCRdb kept only the in-frame ones, dropping some. The data show approximately 180,000 clones, approximately 80% seen once. This TCR was recovered from a woman in her sixties with acute COVID-19. The specimen sequenced was PBMCs or T cells enriched from blood (not recorded which). The gene calls are TRBV9 and TRBJ2-1; no clear D gene. The DNA of the CDR3 is TGTGCCAGCAGCGTGACCGGGAATGAGCAGTTCTTC. The encoded protein is CASSVTGNEQFF.